The 16 T cell receptor beta chains listed next were all sequenced from one sample in a study of T cell repertoires in cytomegalovirus infection. A single record per CDR3 protein comes from TCRdb applying MiXCR to the reads. The data show under 200,000 distinct CDR3 sequences, over 25% seen once. Input material: PBMCs. The receptors were sampled from a human donor in good health (CMV status not recorded). Some clones in this sample may be carry-over from other donors' samples.

The chain has TRBV6-5 and TRBJ2-3; 7 positions agree with TRBD2. Looked up from germline, CDR1 is MNHEY and CDR2 is SVGAGI. CDR3 length equals 15 residues. V gave up 5 bases and J gave up 0 bases; unmatched junction bases: 5. The CDR3 reads CASSRGRGSTDTQYF. CDR3 DNA sequence: TGTGCCAGCAGTCGAGGGCGGGGGAGCACAGATACGCAGTATTTT.

This clonotype was detected many times. The chain is built from TRBV7-8 and TRBJ1-2, with D maybe TRBD1 (5 bases). This CDR3 spans 12 amino acids. V was cut by 10 bases and J by 6 bases, with 15 bases left in between. Germline CDR1 SGHVS, CDR2 FQNEAQ. The CDR3 nucleotides read TGTGCCACTATCGGGGCATCTCATGGCTACACCTTC. This translates into CATIGASHGYTF.

The chain combines TRBV18 with TRBJ1-5, with no clear D. Trimming removed 2 bases at V and 6 bases at J, with 8 bases between. The germline gives CDR1 KGHSH, CDR2 LQKENI. This CDR3 region has 13 residues. CDR3 protein: CASSPWEGQPQHF. CDR3 DNA: TGTGCCAGCTCACCATGGGAGGGTCAGCCCCAGCATTTT.

This clonotype was seen only a few times. The chain uses TRBV7-2 and TRBJ2-5; the D call may be TRBD1 or TRBD2 (6 bases each). V lost 2 bases to trimming and J lost 5 bases, with 12 bases between them. From germline, CDR1 is SGHTA and CDR2 FQGNSA. The CDR3 totals 14 residues. The CDR3 sequence is CASSLPGAGETQYF. The CDR3 DNA reads TGTGCCAGCAGCTTACCGGGGGCGGGGGAGACCCAGTACTTC. The full variable domain, completed using reference TRBV7-2 and TRBJ2-5, is GAGVSQSPSNKVTEKGKDVELRCDPISGHTALYWYRQSLGQGLEFLIYFQGNSAPDKSGLPSDRFSAERTGGSVSTLTIQRTQQEDSAVYLCASSLPGAGETQYFGPGTRLLVL.

This clonotype was counted a few times. The rearrangement links TRBV5-1 to TRBJ2-1, with D possibly matching TRBD2 (5 bases). Germline V lookup: CDR1 SGHRS, CDR2 YFSETQ. The CDR3 is made up of 15 amino acids. V lost 3 bases to trimming and J lost 4 bases, with 14 bases between them. DNA for the CDR3: TGCGCCAGCAGCTCCGGGAATGGGGTTTACAATGAGCAGTTCTTC. Its protein product is CASSSGNGVYNEQFF.

This clonotype has only a few counts. The J gene is TRBJ1-6, the V gene TRBV6-1; possibly TRBD1 for D (6 bases). This CDR3 spans 14 amino acids. The germline V gene encodes CDR1 MNHNS and CDR2 SASEGT. The V end was cut by 6 bases, the J end by 4 bases, with 10 bases between. For the CDR3, the DNA is TGTGCCAGCAGAGGGGGATTTTATAATTCACCCCTCCACTTT. It is translated as CASRGGFYNSPLHF.

The rearrangement joins TRBV25-1 to TRBJ2-5; the D is unclear. Germline CDR1 and CDR2: MGHDK and SYGVNS. Trimming took off 6 bases at V and 3 bases at J, with 11 bases between the two ends. The CDR3 contains 13 residues. The CDR3 sequence is CASRGQVKETQYF. CDR3 coding DNA: TGTGCCAGCAGGGGCCAGGTGAAAGAGACCCAGTACTTC. The full variable domain, rest sourced from reference TRBV25-1 and TRBJ2-5, is EADIYQTPRYLVIGTGKKITLECSQTMGHDKMYWYQQDPGMELHLIHYSYGVNSTEKGDLSSESTVSRIRTEHFPLTLESARPSHTSQYLCASRGQVKETQYFGPGTRLLVL.

This chain links TRBV9 with TRBJ2-2; 11 bases map to TRBD2. V trimming: 0 bases; J trimming: 5 bases; junction bases outside the gene matches: 9. The germline CDR1 and CDR2 sequences are SGDLS and YYNGEE. The CDR3 runs 18 residues. This CDR3 is CASSVAGLAVPHTGELFF. In nucleotides, the CDR3 is TGTGCCAGCAGCGTAGCGGGACTAGCGGTTCCGCATACCGGGGAGCTGTTTTTT.

The chain has TRBV7-9 and TRBJ2-3, with a weak D call TRBD1 (6 bases). In germline, CDR1 is SEHNR, CDR2 FQNEAQ (reference sequence). V was pared by 8 bases and J by 2 bases, with 20 bases between. The CDR3 has 16 residues. CDR3 nucleotide sequence: TGTGCCAGCCCCCCAGCCGAACAGGGATACACAGATACGCAGTATTTT. It codes for CASPPAEQGYTDTQYF.

This chain joins TRBV30 and TRBJ1-2, with D perhaps matching TRBD1 (5 bases). The germline V and J ends were trimmed by 3 bases and 7 bases, with 21 bases remaining between them. Germline V gene lookup returns CDR1 GTSNPN and CDR2 SVGIG (reference sequence). CDR3 size: 15 residues. The CDR3 DNA is TGTGCCTGGAGGCACATGATTAAGGAGCAGGGTGGCTACACCTTC. Amino acids: CAWRHMIKEQGGYTF.

The chain links TRBV6-2 or TRBV6-3 to TRBJ2-7; D possibly corresponds to TRBD2 (6 bases). CDR1 and CDR2 from the germline V gene are MNHEY and SVGEGT. V lost 5 bases and J lost 3, with 14 bases in between. This CDR3 spans 14 amino acids. CDR3 coding DNA: TGTGCCAGCAGTCGCTCCGGAGGGCTCTACGAGCAGTACTTC. The encoded protein is CASSRSGGLYEQYF.

The chain has TRBV4-1 and TRBJ2-4; D is unclear. The V end lost 0 bases, the J end lost 8 bases, and 17 bases lay between the germline ends. The CDR3 covers 16 residues. Germline CDR1 reads MGHRA; CDR2 reads YSYEKL. The CDR3 DNA reads TGCGCCAGCAGCCAAGATCGTATCCAAGGGATAGACATTCAGTACTTC. It codes for CASSQDRIQGIDIQYF.

V usage is TRBV4-3 and J usage is TRBJ1-5; 8 nucleotides agree with TRBD1. CDR3 length equals 15 residues. V dropped 1 base and J dropped 7; count of bases not matched to a gene: 6. Germline V gene data show CDR1 as LGHNA and CDR2 as YSLEER. The DNA of the CDR3 is TGCGCCAGCAGCCAAGTTCAGGGGGCTTGGCAGCCCCAGCATTTT. This codes for CASSQVQGAWQPQHF.

The gene calls are TRBV15 and TRBJ1-1; a weak D match, TRBD1 (5 bases). This CDR3 is built from 11 residues. In germline, CDR1 is LNHNV, CDR2 YYDKDF (reference sequence). Trimming took off 1 base at V and 11 bases at J, with 8 bases between the two ends. The CDR3 DNA reads TGTGCCACCAGCAGAGGACAGAATGCTTTCTTT. Its protein product is CATSRGQNAFF. Full variable domain (missing parts from reference TRBV15 and TRBJ1-1): DAMVIQNPRYQVTQFGKPVTLSCSQTLNHNVMYWYQQKSSQAPKLLFHYYDKDFNNEADTPDNFQSRRPNTSFCFLDIRSPGLGDTAMYLCATSRGQNAFFGQGTRLTVV.

In this sample, this clonotype turned up a few times. The chain is built from TRBV28 and TRBJ1-2; a possible D gene is TRBD1 (5 bases). CDR3 size: 16 residues. Trimming shortened V by 1 base and J by 3 bases, and 15 bases separated the two germline ends. Per the germline V gene, CDR1 is MDHEN and CDR2 is SYDVKM. The CDR3 nucleotides read TGTGCCAGCAGTTTATCGCAGGGCCTAGGGGACTATGGCTACACCTTC. It yields the protein CASSLSQGLGDYGYTF.

This chain links TRBV19 with TRBJ1-1; a possible D gene is TRBD1 (6 bases). The germline V gene has CDR1 LNHDA and CDR2 SQIVND (reference sequence). V was trimmed by 5 bases and J by 1 base, leaving 11 bases between them. This CDR3 region has 14 residues. The CDR3: CASSADRSNTEAFF. DNA of the CDR3: TGTGCCAGTAGTGCTGACAGGTCGAACACTGAAGCTTTCTTT.